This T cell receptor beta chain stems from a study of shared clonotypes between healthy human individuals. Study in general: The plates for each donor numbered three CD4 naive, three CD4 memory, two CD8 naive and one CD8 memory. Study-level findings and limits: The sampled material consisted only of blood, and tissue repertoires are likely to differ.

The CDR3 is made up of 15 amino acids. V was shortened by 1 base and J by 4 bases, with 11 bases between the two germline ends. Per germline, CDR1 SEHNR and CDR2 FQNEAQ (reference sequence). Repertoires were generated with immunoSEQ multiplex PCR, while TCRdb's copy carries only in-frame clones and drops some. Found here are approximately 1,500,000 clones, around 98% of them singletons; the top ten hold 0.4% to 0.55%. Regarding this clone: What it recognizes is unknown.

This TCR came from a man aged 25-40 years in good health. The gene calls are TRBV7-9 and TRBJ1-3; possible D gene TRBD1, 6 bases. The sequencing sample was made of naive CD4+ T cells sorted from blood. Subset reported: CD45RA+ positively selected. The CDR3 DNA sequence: TGTGCCAGCAGCTTAGTGGGGGCAACCGGAAACACCATATATTTT. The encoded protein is CASSLVGATGNTIYF.